This T cell receptor beta chain stems from a study of blood T cell repertoires in COVID-19. In the study overall: Sites in the United States, Italy and Spain provided acute and convalescent COVID-19 samples. PBMCs, B-cell-depleted T cells, or T cells were the source of the cDNA or gDNA that made up the material.

Original data processing: Amplification with reference gene primers provided the estimates of nucleated cell counts. Data came from immunoSEQ multiplex PCR; TCRdb stores just in-frame clones and leaves some out. V, J and clone size derive from that table, while D and trimming were established from the DNA sequence. The sample lists around 240,000 clones, about 80% seen once, with roughly 7.4% in the top ten. This sequence was found in a woman aged 45-65 years with acute or convalescent COVID-19. Sequenced: peripheral blood.

CDR3 bases: TGTGCCAGCAGTAAGGACAGTAAGTACTTC. Translating gives CASSKDSKYF. This chain links TRBV2 with TRBJ2-7, with D perhaps matching TRBD1 (6 bases). Germline V lookup: CDR1 SNHLY, CDR2 FYNNEI. V was clipped by 5 bases and J by 11 bases, with 10 bases between them. The CDR3 runs to 10 residues.